Following are 31 T cell receptor beta chains from one sample sequenced in a study of blood T cells in healthy people across ages. Using a J-beta primer mix together with a sample-barcoded 5' primer, a second PCR was run for about 7 to 12 cycles. MiXCR was run by TCRdb on the 5' RACE reads, yielding one entry per CDR3 protein. The sample lists 850,000 or so distinct CDR3 sequences, 29% seen once, with roughly 17% in the top ten. The specimen sequenced was blood. The receptors here all came from a woman aged 80 or over in good health.

The chain has TRBV20-1 and TRBJ1-5; TRBD1 matches 7 bases. CDR3 length: 13 residues. J was trimmed by 7 bases and V by 6 bases; bases with no gene match: 9. The germline V gene encodes CDR1 DFQATT and CDR2 SNEGSKA (reference sequence). CDR3 in amino acids: CSAGAGGDQPQHF. In DNA form, the CDR3 reads TGCAGTGCGGGGGCAGGGGGGGACCAGCCCCAGCATTTT.

The V and J genes are TRBV7-2 and TRBJ2-6; 8 positions agree with TRBD2. This CDR3 is 19 amino acids long. V lost 0 bases to trimming and J lost 3 bases; unmatched junction nucleotides: 10. Germline V gene data show CDR1 as SGHTA and CDR2 as FQGNSA. The CDR3 coding sequence is TGTGCCAGCAGCTTAGCGCTCGGTAGCGGGAAGGGTGGGGCCAACGTCCTGACTTTC. As protein: CASSLALGSGKGGANVLTF.

This clonotype occurred many times. CDR3 in DNA: TGTGCCAGCAGCGCCCTTTTGACCCCCGGTACGCAGTATTTT. Protein product: CASSALLTPGTQYF. The chain joins TRBV11-2 to TRBJ2-3; no firm D call. CDR3 size: 14 residues. Trimming pared 5 bases from V and 8 bases from J, leaving 17 bases between. Germline V gene lookup returns CDR1 SGHAT and CDR2 FQNNGV.

For this clonotype: A read error is possible here, since a much larger clone lies one base away. V gene TRBV15 combines with J gene TRBJ2-1, with a weak D call TRBD2 (6 bases). Germline V gene data show CDR1 as LNHNV and CDR2 as YYDKDF (reference sequence). The CDR3 is 14 amino acids. CDR3 nucleotides: TGTGACACCAGCATTCCGGGGGTCGGCAATGAGCAGTTCTTC. Encoded protein: CDTSIPGVGNEQFF.

This clonotype was found a few times. The chain links TRBV20-1 to TRBJ1-1; D unclear. Trimming left V 6 bases short and J 0 bases short, with 20 bases between. The germline CDR1 and CDR2 sequences are DFQATT and SNEGSKA (reference sequence). This CDR3 comprises 16 residues. The CDR3 DNA is TGCAGTGCAAGGGATGATCAGCGATACATGAACACTGAAGCTTTCTTT. This sequence encodes CSARDDQRYMNTEAFF.

The rearrangement uses TRBV7-2 and TRBJ2-1, with TRBD1 as a possible D gene (5 bases). Germline V gene data show CDR1 as SGHTA and CDR2 as FQGNSA. The CDR3 covers 14 residues. V was shortened by 6 bases and J by 8 bases, with 17 bases between the two germline ends. The CDR3 here is CASRAGSGQDEQFF. As DNA, the CDR3 is TGTGCCAGCAGGGCAGGGTCAGGGCAGGATGAGCAGTTCTTC.

The chain combines TRBV2 with TRBJ1-1; TRBD1 might be the D (5 bases). CDR1 is SNHLY, CDR2 FYNNEI, per germline. The CDR3 spans 12 residues. V was clipped by 4 bases and J by 11 bases, with 14 bases between them. The CDR3 region is CASSGDQGTAFF. In DNA, the CDR3 is TGTGCCAGCAGTGGGGACCAGGGAACGGCTTTCTTT.

This clonotype occurred a few times. One base away lies a much larger clone, so this may be a sequencing read error. In DNA form, the CDR3 reads TGTGCCAGCAGCCCGCCCAGGAGCCACAATGAGCAGTTCTTC. It yields the protein CASSPPRSHNEQFF. The chain couples TRBV7-2 to TRBJ2-1, with D hard to call. CDR3 length: 14 residues. In germline, CDR1 is SGHTA, CDR2 FQGNSA. V was pared by 5 bases and J by 5 bases, with 13 bases between.

V gene TRBV6-5 combines with J gene TRBJ1-1; D is unresolved. The CDR3 contains 17 residues. The V end lost 2 bases, the J end lost 1 base, and 17 bases lay between the germline ends. Germline V gives CDR1 MNHEY, CDR2 SVGAGI. The CDR3 is CASSYVKTGRTNTEAFF. CDR3 nucleotide sequence: TGTGCCAGCAGTTACGTTAAGACCGGACGGACGAACACTGAAGCTTTCTTT.

This clonotype appeared many times. The V call is TRBV20-1, the J call TRBJ2-7, with TRBD1 identical over 7 bases. This CDR3 comprises 12 residues. The trim removed 2 bases at V and 5 bases at J, leaving 3 bases unmatched. Germline lookup yields CDR1 DFQATT and CDR2 SNEGSKA (reference sequence). CDR3 sequence reads: CSARRQGDEQYF. The CDR3 coding sequence is TGCAGTGCTAGACGGCAGGGGGACGAGCAGTACTTC.

This clonotype was counted many times. The rearrangement joins TRBV20-1 to TRBJ1-4; the D gene is possibly TRBD1 (6 bases). Germline V gene data show CDR1 as DFQATT and CDR2 as SNEGSKA (reference sequence). The ends were cut back, 5 bases at V and 5 bases at J, with 12 bases in the middle. The CDR3 loop spans 13 amino acids. CDR3 DNA: TGCAGTGCTGGAACAGGGATGAATGAAAAACTGTTTTTT. It encodes CSAGTGMNEKLFF.

A few counts support this clonotype. A junction boundary mismatches the germline segment, possibly from a read error. The genes are TRBV7-2 and TRBJ2-5; a weak D match, TRBD1 (5 bases). Germline V gene lookup returns CDR1 SGHTA and CDR2 FQGNSA. The length of the CDR3 is 16 residues. The CDR3 DNA is TGTGCCGGCAGCTCTAAGGCAGGGAAAGGAAGGGATGAGCAGTACTTC. The encoded protein is CAGSSKAGKGRDEQYF.

The table lists this clonotype with many counts. The chain has TRBV4-1 and TRBJ2-5, with TRBD1 matching 7 bases. Germline CDR1 and CDR2: MGHRA and YSYEKL. The CDR3 is 14 amino acids. After removal of 6 bases from V and 3 bases from J, the junction contained 7 bases not matched to a gene. The CDR3 here is CASSLTQGEETQYF. CDR3 in DNA: TGCGCCAGCAGTCTCACCCAGGGGGAAGAGACCCAGTACTTC.

This clonotype was seen at least ten times. The chain links TRBV7-6 to TRBJ1-6; TRBD1 matches at 7 bases. Germline trimming cut 1 base from V and 7 bases from J; bases unmatched to any gene: 4. The germline CDR1 and CDR2 sequences are SGHVS and FNYEAQ. The CDR3 totals 15 residues. CDR3 sequence reads: CASSLERQGNSPLHF. The CDR3 DNA follows: TGTGCCAGCAGCTTAGAAAGACAGGGAAATTCACCCCTCCACTTT.

The chain employs TRBV5-6 and TRBJ2-6; the match to TRBD1 covers 7 bases. From germline, CDR1 is SGHDT and CDR2 YYEEEE. The CDR3 sequence is 17 residues long. V trimming: 1 base; J trimming: 2 bases; junction bases outside the gene matches: 6. CDR3 DNA: TGTGCCAGCAGCTTGCTTAGGGGGCGGGCTGGGGCCAACGTCCTGACTTTC. It yields the protein CASSLLRGRAGANVLTF.

This clonotype has ten or more counts. The CDR3 loop is CASSSWEEVLGSYGYTF. CDR3 in DNA: TGTGCCAGCAGTTCCTGGGAGGAAGTATTGGGCAGCTATGGCTACACCTTC. The V gene is TRBV12-3 or TRBV12-4, the J gene TRBJ1-2, with D unresolved. CDR3 length: 17 residues. The ends were cut back, 4 bases at V and 4 bases at J, with 22 bases in the middle.

This clonotype has just one count. At one end the junction does not follow the germline gene, possibly because of a read error. The chain uses TRBV30 and TRBJ1-2, with D unresolved. Germline CDR1 reads GTSNPN; CDR2 reads SVGIG (reference sequence). This CDR3 comprises 12 residues. The CDR3, as DNA: TGTGCCCGGAGTCCCGGGCTCTATGGCTACACCTTC. Translating gives CARSPGLYGYTF.

Concerning this clonotype: Germline is not matched at one junction end, which may reflect a read error. The chain combines TRBV6-2 or TRBV6-3 with TRBJ2-7; possibly TRBD1 or TRBD2 for D (5 bases each). This CDR3 spans 14 amino acids. Germline assignment: CDR1 MNHEY and CDR2 SVGEGT. The CDR3 loop is CASSPGTAPYVQYF. CDR3 sequence (DNA): TGTGCCAGCAGTCCAGGGACCGCTCCCTACGTGCAGTACTTC.

This clonotype was seen repeatedly, ten times or more. This chain connects TRBV7-6 to TRBJ1-5; D not resolved. This CDR3 contains 16 residues. Trimming shortened V by 1 base and J by 6 bases, and 16 bases separated the two germline ends. Germline V lookup: CDR1 SGHVS, CDR2 FNYEAQ. The CDR3 protein is CASSLGTRGSGQPQHF. The CDR3 DNA sequence: TGTGCCAGCAGCTTAGGGACCCGCGGCTCCGGTCAGCCCCAGCATTTT. The full variable domain, its missing parts supplied by reference TRBV7-6 and TRBJ1-5, is GAGVSQSPRYKVTKRGQDVALRCDPISGHVSLYWYRQALGQGPEFLTYFNYEAQQDKSGLPNDRFSAERPEGSISTLTIQRTEQRDSAMYRCASSLGTRGSGQPQHFGDGTRLSIL.

This clonotype was observed a few times. The rearrangement links TRBV10-3 to TRBJ2-1; D may be TRBD1 or TRBD2 (5 bases each). The germline V gene has CDR1 ENHRY and CDR2 SYGVKD. Trimming left V 6 bases short and J 0 bases short, with 15 bases between. CDR3 length equals 16 residues. The CDR3 DNA is TGTGCCATCAGGGGGGTGGGTGCTGACTCCTACAATGAGCAGTTCTTC. This translates into CAIRGVGADSYNEQFF.

This clonotype turned up a few times. This rearrangement joins TRBV7-2 to TRBJ2-1; 9 bases line up with TRBD1. The J segment lost 8 bases and the V segment lost 5 bases, leaving 10 bases of the junction unmatched. Germline V gene sequence: CDR1 SGHTA, CDR2 FQGNSA. This CDR3 is built from 15 residues. The CDR3 coding sequence is TGTGCCAGCAGCACCCGGACAGGGGCCGGGGATGAGCAGTTCTTC. Translated, it gives CASSTRTGAGDEQFF.

In regard to this clonotype: The junction shows a germline mismatch at one end, possibly a read error. The chain joins TRBV11-2 to TRBJ1-5; maybe TRBD1 (5 bases). The germline CDR1 and CDR2 sequences are SGHAT and FQNNGV. This CDR3 spans 14 amino acids. The CDR3 DNA is TGTGCCAGCAGCCTTCAGGGTAGCAATCCGCCCCAGCATTTT. This sequence encodes CASSLQGSNPPQHF.

The CDR3 DNA reads TGTGCCAGTAGTCGGCAGCACAATCAGCCCCAGCATTTT. Protein: CASSRQHNQPQHF. The V gene is TRBV19, the J gene TRBJ1-5; no definite D call. This CDR3 has 13 residues. V lost 5 bases and J lost 3, with 8 bases in between. In germline, CDR1 is LNHDA, CDR2 SQIVND (reference sequence).

The chain recombines TRBV20-1 with TRBJ1-2; perhaps TRBD1 as D (6 bases). The CDR3 loop spans 14 amino acids. From germline, CDR1 is DFQATT and CDR2 SNEGSKA (reference sequence). Trimming removed 3 bases from V and 4 bases from J, with 15 bases in between. The CDR3 region is CSARETGETYGYTF. For the CDR3, the DNA is TGCAGTGCTAGGGAGACAGGCGAGACCTATGGCTACACCTTC.

This chain connects TRBV19 to TRBJ1-5; D remains unclear. V lost 2 bases and J 6 bases, leaving 8 bases between the germline ends. The CDR3 is 13 residues long. From germline, CDR1 is LNHDA and CDR2 SQIVND (reference sequence). CDR3 coding DNA: TGTGCCAGTAGTATATCGGTGGGTCAGCCCCAGCATTTT. This encodes CASSISVGQPQHF.

Worth noting for this clonotype: A much bigger clone sits one base away, suggesting this may be a read error. The chain combines TRBV20-1 with TRBJ2-1; TRBD1 or TRBD2 may be the D gene (5 bases each). Trimming removed 5 bases from V and 9 bases from J, with 20 bases in between. Germline V gives CDR1 DFQATT, CDR2 SNEGSKA (reference sequence). The CDR3 is 14 residues long. The CDR3 DNA follows: TGCAGTGCTGACTTTAGGACACGGGGCAGTGAGCAGTTCTTC. Its protein is CSADFRTRGSEQFF.

The CDR3 region has the DNA TGTGCCCCTCGCTGGAGGCGTTTCTCCACAGATACGCAGTATTTT. The encoded protein is CAPRWRRFSTDTQYF. This rearrangement joins TRBV5-6 to TRBJ2-3; D possibly corresponds to TRBD2 (5 bases). Germline V gives CDR1 SGHDT, CDR2 YYEEEE. The CDR3 length is 15 residues. The germline V and J ends were trimmed by 10 bases and 2 bases, with 20 bases remaining between them.

V is TRBV13 and J is TRBJ1-2, with D tentatively TRBD1 (6 bases). V lost 6 bases and J 7 bases, leaving 30 bases between the germline ends. Looked up from germline, CDR1 is PRHDT and CDR2 is FYEKMQ (reference sequence). This CDR3 has 18 residues. The CDR3 DNA reads as TGTGCCAGCAGTCGAGGAATTTCCGACTTTAGGGGGTTTGGTGGCTACACCTTC. This sequence encodes CASSRGISDFRGFGGYTF.

To note about this clonotype: A junction boundary mismatches the germline segment, possibly from a read error. The chain joins TRBV20-1 to TRBJ1-2, with D maybe TRBD1 (5 bases). The CDR3 sequence is 12 residues long. Germline values: CDR1 DFQATT, CDR2 SNEGSKA (reference sequence). For the CDR3, the DNA is TGCGGTGCTAGTTGGGGACCAAATGGCTACACCTTC. The encoded protein is CGASWGPNGYTF.

In this sample, this clonotype turned up many times. The gene calls are TRBV7-9 and TRBJ2-1, with 8 positions matching TRBD2. V gave up 1 base and J gave up 0 bases; unmatched junction bases: 11. Germline CDR1 reads SEHNR; CDR2 reads FQNEAQ (reference sequence). The CDR3 sequence is 19 residues long. The CDR3 DNA sequence: TGTGCCAGCAGCTTAGTAGGGGTAGCGGGGTCGAGCTCCTACAATGAGCAGTTCTTC. Translated, it gives CASSLVGVAGSSSYNEQFF.

In the case of this clonotype: This clone may be a read error of a much larger clone one base away. V usage is TRBV10-3 and J usage is TRBJ2-1; 10 bases agree with TRBD1. This CDR3 contains 13 residues. Germline trimming cut 10 bases from V and 13 bases from J; bases unmatched to any gene: 13. CDR1 is ENHRY and CDR2 is SYGVKD in the germline V gene. This chain's CDR3 is CATLGQGGETQFF. The CDR3 region has the DNA TGTGCCACCTTAGGACAGGGGGGCGAGACCCAGTTCTTC.